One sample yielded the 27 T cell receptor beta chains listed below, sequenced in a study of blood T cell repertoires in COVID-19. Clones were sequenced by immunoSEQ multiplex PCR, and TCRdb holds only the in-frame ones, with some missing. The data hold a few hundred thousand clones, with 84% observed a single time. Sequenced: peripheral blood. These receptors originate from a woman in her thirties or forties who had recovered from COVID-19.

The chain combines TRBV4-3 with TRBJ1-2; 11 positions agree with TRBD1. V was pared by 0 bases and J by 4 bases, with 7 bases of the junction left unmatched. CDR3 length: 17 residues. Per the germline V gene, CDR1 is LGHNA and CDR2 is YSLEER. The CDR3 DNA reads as TGCGCCAGCAGCCAAGATCCGGGGACAGGGGGTATCTATGGCTACACCTTC. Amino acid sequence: CASSQDPGTGGIYGYTF.

The CDR3 protein is CASRIREEETQYF. The DNA for the CDR3 is TGTGCCAGTAGGATAAGGGAGGAGGAGACCCAGTACTTC. The chain is built from TRBV19 and TRBJ2-5, with D possibly TRBD2 on 6 matching bases. Germline lookup yields CDR1 LNHDA and CDR2 SQIVND (reference sequence). CDR3 length: 13 residues. Between the trimmed V and J ends, which lost 6 bases and 5 bases, there was a span of 13 bases.

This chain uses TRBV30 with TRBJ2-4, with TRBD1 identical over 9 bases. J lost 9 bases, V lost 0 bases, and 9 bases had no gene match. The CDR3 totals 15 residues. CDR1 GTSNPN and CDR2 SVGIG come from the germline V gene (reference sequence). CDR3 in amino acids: CAWSVQGTGNTIQYF. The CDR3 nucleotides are TGTGCCTGGAGTGTACAAGGGACAGGGAATACCATTCAGTACTTC. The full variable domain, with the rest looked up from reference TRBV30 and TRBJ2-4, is SQTIHQWPATLVQPVGSPLSLECTVEGTSNPNLYWYRQAAGRGLQLLFYSVGIGQISSEVPQNLSASRPQDRQFILSSKKLLLSDSGFYLCAWSVQGTGNTIQYFGAGTRLSVL.

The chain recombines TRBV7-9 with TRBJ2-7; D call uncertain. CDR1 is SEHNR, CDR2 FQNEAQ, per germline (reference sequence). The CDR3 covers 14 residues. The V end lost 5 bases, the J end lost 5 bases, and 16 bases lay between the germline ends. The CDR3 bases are TGTGCCAGCAGCCCTCGGCCCCGTCGGGACGAGCAGTACTTC. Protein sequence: CASSPRPRRDEQYF.

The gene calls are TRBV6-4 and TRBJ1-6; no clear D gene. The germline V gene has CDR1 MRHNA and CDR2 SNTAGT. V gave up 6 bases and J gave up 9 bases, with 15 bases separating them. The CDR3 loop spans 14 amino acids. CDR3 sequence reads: CASSDTAAGSPLHF. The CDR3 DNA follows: TGTGCCAGCAGCGACACGGCGGCGGGTTCACCCCTCCACTTT.

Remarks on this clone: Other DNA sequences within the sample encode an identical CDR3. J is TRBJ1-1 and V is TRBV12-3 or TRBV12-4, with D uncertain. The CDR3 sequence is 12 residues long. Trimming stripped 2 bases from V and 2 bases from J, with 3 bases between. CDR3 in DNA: TGTGCCAGCAGTTTATCAAACACTGAAGCTTTCTTT. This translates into CASSLSNTEAFF.

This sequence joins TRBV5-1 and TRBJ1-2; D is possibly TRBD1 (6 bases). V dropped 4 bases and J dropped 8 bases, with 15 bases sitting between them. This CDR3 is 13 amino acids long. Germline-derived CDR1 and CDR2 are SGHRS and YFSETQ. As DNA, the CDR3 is TGCGCCAGCAGCCGTAACAGGGATCGGGGCTACACCTTC. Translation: CASSRNRDRGYTF.

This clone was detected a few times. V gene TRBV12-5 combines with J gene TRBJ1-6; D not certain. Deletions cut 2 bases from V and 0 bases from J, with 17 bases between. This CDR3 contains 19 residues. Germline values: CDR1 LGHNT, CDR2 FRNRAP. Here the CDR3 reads CASGLMPTLKSSYNSPLHF. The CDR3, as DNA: TGTGCTAGTGGTTTGATGCCAACTTTGAAGAGCTCCTATAATTCACCCCTCCACTTT.

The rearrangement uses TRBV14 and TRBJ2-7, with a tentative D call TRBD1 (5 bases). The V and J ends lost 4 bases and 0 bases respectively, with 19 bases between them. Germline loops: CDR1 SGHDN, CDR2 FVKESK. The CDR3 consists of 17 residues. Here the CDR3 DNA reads TGTGCCAGCAGCCTATTACAGGATTACGATCTCTCCTACGAGCAGTACTTC. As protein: CASSLLQDYDLSYEQYF.

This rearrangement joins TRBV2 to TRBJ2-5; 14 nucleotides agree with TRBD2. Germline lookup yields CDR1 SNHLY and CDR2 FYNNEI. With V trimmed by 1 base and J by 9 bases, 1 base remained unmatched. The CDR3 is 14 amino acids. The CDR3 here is CASSEEGLAGAQYF. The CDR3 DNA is TGTGCCAGCAGTGAAGAGGGACTAGCGGGAGCCCAGTACTTC.

The CDR3 is CASSLVGPTGEQFF. The DNA of the CDR3 is TGTGCCAGCAGCTTGGTGGGGCCCACTGGTGAGCAGTTCTTC. The chain employs TRBV5-4 and TRBJ2-1; D perhaps matches TRBD1 (5 bases). The CDR3 is 14 amino acids. CDR1 and CDR2 (germline): SGHNT, YYREEE (reference sequence). The ends were cut back, 0 bases at V and 9 bases at J, with 13 bases in the middle.

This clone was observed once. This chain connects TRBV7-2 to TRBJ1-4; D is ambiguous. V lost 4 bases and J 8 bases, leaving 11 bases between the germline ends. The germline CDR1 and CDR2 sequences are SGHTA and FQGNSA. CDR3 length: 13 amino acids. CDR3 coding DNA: TGTGCCAGCAGCTGGGGAGCGGTAGAAAAACTGTTTTTT. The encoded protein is CASSWGAVEKLFF. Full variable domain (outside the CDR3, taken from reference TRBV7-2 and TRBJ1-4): GAGVSQSPSNKVTEKGKDVELRCDPISGHTALYWYRQSLGQGLEFLIYFQGNSAPDKSGLPSDRFSAERTGGSVSTLTIQRTQQEDSAVYLCASSWGAVEKLFFGSGTQLSVL.

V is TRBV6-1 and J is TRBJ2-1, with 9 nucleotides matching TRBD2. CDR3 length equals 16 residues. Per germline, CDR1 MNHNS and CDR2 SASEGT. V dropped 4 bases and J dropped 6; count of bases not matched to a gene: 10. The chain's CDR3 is CASSVSVGGGANEQFF. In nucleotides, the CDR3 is TGTGCCAGCAGTGTAAGCGTTGGCGGGGGGGCCAATGAGCAGTTCTTC.

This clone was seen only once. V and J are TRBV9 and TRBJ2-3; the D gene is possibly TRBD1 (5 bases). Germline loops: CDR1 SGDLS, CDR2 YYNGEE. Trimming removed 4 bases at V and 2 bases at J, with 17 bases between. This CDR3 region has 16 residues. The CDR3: CASSLSLKDNTDTQYF. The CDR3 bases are TGTGCCAGCAGCCTCTCCCTTAAGGACAACACAGATACGCAGTATTTT.

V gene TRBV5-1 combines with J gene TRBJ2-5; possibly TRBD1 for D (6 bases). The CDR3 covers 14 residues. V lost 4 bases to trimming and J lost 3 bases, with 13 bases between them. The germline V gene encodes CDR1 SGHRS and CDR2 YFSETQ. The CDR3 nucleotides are TGCGCCAGCAGCCTCGGGACACCAGAAGAGACCCAGTACTTC. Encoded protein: CASSLGTPEETQYF.

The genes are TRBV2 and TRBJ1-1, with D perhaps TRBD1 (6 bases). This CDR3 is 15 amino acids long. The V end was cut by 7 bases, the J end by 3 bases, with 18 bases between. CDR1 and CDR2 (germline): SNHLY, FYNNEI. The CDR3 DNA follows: TGTGCCAGCAAAAAATTGGGGGGGCCCTACACTGAAGCTTTCTTT. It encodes CASKKLGGPYTEAFF.

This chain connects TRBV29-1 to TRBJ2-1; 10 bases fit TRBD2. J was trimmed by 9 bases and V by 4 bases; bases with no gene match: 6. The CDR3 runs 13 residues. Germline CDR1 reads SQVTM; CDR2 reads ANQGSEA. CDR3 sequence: CSVGSGGASEQFF. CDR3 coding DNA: TGCAGCGTTGGAAGCGGGGGGGCGAGTGAGCAGTTCTTC.

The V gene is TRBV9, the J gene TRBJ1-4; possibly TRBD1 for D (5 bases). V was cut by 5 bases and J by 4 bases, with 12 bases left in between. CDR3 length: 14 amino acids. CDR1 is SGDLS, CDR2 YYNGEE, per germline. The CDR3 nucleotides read TGTGCCAGCAGTAGCGGGGCGGATAATGAAAAACTGTTTTTT. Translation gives CASSSGADNEKLFF.

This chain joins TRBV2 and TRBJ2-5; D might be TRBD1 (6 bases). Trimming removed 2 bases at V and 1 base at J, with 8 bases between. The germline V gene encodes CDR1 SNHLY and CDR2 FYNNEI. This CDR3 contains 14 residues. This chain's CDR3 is CASSEQGPQETQYF. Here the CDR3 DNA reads TGTGCCAGCAGTGAACAGGGGCCCCAAGAGACCCAGTACTTC.

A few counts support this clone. Here the CDR3 DNA reads TGTGCCAGCTCACCAGATCAGGCAGGCACCGGGGAGCTGTTTTTT. Its protein product is CASSPDQAGTGELFF. V usage is TRBV18 and J usage is TRBJ2-2, with no clear D. This CDR3 has 15 amino acids. Germline CDR1 reads KGHSH; CDR2 reads LQKENI. Trimming removed 2 bases from V and 4 bases from J, with 11 bases in between.

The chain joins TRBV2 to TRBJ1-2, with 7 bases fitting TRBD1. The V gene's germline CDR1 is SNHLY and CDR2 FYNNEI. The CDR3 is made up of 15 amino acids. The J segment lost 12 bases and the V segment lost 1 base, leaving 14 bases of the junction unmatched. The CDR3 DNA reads TGTGCCAGCAGTGAAGTCGGGACAGCCGAGTCCGCCAACACCTTC. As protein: CASSEVGTAESANTF.

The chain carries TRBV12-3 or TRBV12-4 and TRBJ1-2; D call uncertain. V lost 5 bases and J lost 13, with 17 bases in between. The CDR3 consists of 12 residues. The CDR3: CASSRPGIYPTF. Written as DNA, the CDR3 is TGTGCCAGCAGTCGCCCAGGTATATACCCCACCTTC.

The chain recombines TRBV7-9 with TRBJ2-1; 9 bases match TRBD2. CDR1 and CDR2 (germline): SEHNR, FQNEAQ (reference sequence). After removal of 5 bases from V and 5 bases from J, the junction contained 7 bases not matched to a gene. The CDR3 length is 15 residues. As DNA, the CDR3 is TGTGCCAGCAGCCCCTCCGGCGGGGGGGACAATGAGCAGTTCTTC. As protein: CASSPSGGGDNEQFF.

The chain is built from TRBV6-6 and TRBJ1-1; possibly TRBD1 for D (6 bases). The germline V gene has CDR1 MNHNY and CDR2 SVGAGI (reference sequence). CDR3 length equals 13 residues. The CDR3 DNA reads TGTCGCACAACAGGGTTAGATAACACTGAAGCTTTCTTT. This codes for CRTTGLDNTEAFF.

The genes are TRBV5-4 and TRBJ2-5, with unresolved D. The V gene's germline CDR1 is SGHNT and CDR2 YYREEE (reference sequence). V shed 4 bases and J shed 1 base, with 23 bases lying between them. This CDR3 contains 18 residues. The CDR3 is CASSAGRSSQSIQETQYF. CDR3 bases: TGTGCCAGCAGCGCTGGCCGGAGCTCCCAGTCTATCCAAGAGACCCAGTACTTC. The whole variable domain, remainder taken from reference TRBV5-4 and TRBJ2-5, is ETGVTQSPTHLIKTRGQQVTLRCSSQSGHNTVSWYQQALGQGPQFIFQYYREEENGRGNFPPRFSGLQFPNYSSELNVNALELDDSALYLCASSAGRSSQSIQETQYFGPGTRLLVL.

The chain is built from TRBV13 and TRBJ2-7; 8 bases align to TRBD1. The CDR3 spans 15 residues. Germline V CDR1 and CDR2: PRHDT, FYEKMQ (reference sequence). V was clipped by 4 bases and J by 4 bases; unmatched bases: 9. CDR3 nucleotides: TGTGCCAGCAGCTCCGGACAGGGCGGAGGGTACGAGCAGTACTTC. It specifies CASSSGQGGGYEQYF.

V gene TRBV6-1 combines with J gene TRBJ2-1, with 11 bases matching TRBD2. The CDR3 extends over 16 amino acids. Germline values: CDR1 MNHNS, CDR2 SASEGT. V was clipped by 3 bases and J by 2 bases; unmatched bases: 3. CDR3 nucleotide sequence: TGTGCCAGCAGTGACGCACTAGCGGGGGCCTACAATGAGCAGTTCTTC. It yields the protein CASSDALAGAYNEQFF.